The 29 T cell receptor beta chains presented below share a single source sample, sequenced in a study of T cell changes during pregnancy in multiple sclerosis. Only in-frame clones appear in the TCRdb table, and some are missing; sequencing was by immunoSEQ multiplex PCR. The data hold around 30,000 clones, with under 95% observed a single time. The source material was CD4+ T cells from peripheral blood mononuclear cells, sampled after pregnancy. These receptors were taken from a female donor with multiple sclerosis, enrolled in a pregnancy study.

The gene calls are TRBV29-1 and TRBJ2-3; 7 bases agree with TRBD2. The CDR3 consists of 15 residues. The germline gives CDR1 SQVTM, CDR2 ANQGSEA. Trimming at V came to 7 bases and at J to 2 bases, leaving 12 bases not matched to a gene. The CDR3 reads CSAVGWEGLTDTQYF. CDR3 in DNA: TGCAGCGCTGTGGGCTGGGAGGGACTCACAGATACGCAGTATTTT.

V is TRBV5-8 and J is TRBJ2-6, with TRBD1 as a possible D gene (8 bases). The CDR3 spans 18 residues. Germline V gene data show CDR1 as SGHTS and CDR2 as YDEGEE. Trimming removed 4 bases at V and 0 bases at J, with 17 bases between. The CDR3, as DNA: TGTGCCAGCAGCCCACAGGGGGGGATCAGCTCTGGGGCCAACGTCCTGACTTTC. This sequence encodes CASSPQGGISSGANVLTF.

The chain links TRBV7-9 to TRBJ1-1, with D unresolved. Germline V CDR1 and CDR2: SEHNR, FQNEAQ (reference sequence). Trimming cost V 6 bases and J 10 bases, with 12 bases left between them. This CDR3 contains 11 residues. The CDR3 protein is CASRAFARAFF. The DNA for the CDR3 is TGTGCCAGCAGAGCATTCGCGAGAGCTTTCTTT.

This clone was picked up one time. The chain joins TRBV30 to TRBJ1-2; 7 bases map to TRBD1. Germline-derived CDR1 and CDR2 are GTSNPN and SVGIG (reference sequence). The V segment lost 3 bases and the J segment 3 bases; nucleotides outside the gene matches: 4. The CDR3 consists of 13 residues. CDR3 sequence (DNA): TGTGCCTGGAGCCAACAGGGGCACTATGGCTACACCTTC. Its protein product is CAWSQQGHYGYTF. The variable domain in full, completed from reference TRBV30 and TRBJ1-2, reads SQTIHQWPATLVQPVGSPLSLECTVEGTSNPNLYWYRQAAGRGLQLLFYSVGIGQISSEVPQNLSASRPQDRQFILSSKKLLLSDSGFYLCAWSQQGHYGYTFGSGTRLTVV.

The chain links TRBV11-2 to TRBJ2-3; 10 bases line up with TRBD2. CDR3 size: 16 residues. The V gene end was trimmed by 6 bases and the J gene end by 2 bases; junction bases not matched to a gene: 8. Germline assignment: CDR1 SGHAT and CDR2 FQNNGV. The CDR3 loop reads CASSPGLAADTDTQYF. CDR3 DNA sequence: TGTGCCAGCAGTCCCGGACTAGCGGCCGACACAGATACGCAGTATTTT.

The V gene is TRBV5-6, the J gene TRBJ1-5; tentative D call: TRBD1 (5 bases). The CDR3 is 15 amino acids. V lost 2 bases and J 3 bases, leaving 12 bases between the germline ends. Germline CDR1 and CDR2: SGHDT and YYEEEE. The CDR3 nucleotides read TGTGCCAGCAGCTTAGACAGAGCATTCAATCAGCCCCAGCATTTT. The encoded protein is CASSLDRAFNQPQHF.

This clone was counted once. The chain employs TRBV19 and TRBJ2-2, with no clear D. Germline V gives CDR1 LNHDA, CDR2 SQIVND (reference sequence). This CDR3 has 16 amino acids. Trimming removed 1 base at V and 4 bases at J, with 13 bases between. This CDR3 is CASSIVPGLVTGELFF. Written as DNA, the CDR3 is TGTGCCAGTAGTATAGTTCCTGGCTTGGTCACCGGGGAGCTGTTTTTT.

The chain combines TRBV5-1 with TRBJ2-7; 7 positions agree with TRBD1. Germline V gene data show CDR1 as SGHRS and CDR2 as YFSETQ. V lost 4 bases to trimming and J lost 3 bases; unmatched junction nucleotides: 7. This CDR3 contains 14 residues. Here the CDR3 reads CASSATGTDYEQYF. The CDR3 DNA reads TGCGCCAGCAGCGCGACCGGGACAGACTACGAGCAGTACTTC.

Only one count was recorded for this clone. The chain uses TRBV2 and TRBJ1-4; possible D gene TRBD1, 5 bases. The CDR3 covers 14 residues. Germline V CDR1 and CDR2: SNHLY, FYNNEI. V was cut by 6 bases and J by 0 bases, with 8 bases left in between. In DNA, the CDR3 is TGTGCCAGCAGCCCGACAGCAACTAATGAAAAACTGTTTTTT. Translating gives CASSPTATNEKLFF.

This clone was seen once. This chain links TRBV19 with TRBJ2-1; D gene uncertain. The germline gives CDR1 LNHDA, CDR2 SQIVND (reference sequence). This CDR3 is built from 15 residues. V was shortened by 5 bases and J by 7 bases, with 18 bases between the two germline ends. CDR3 sequence reads: CASSAFERFSNEQFF. The CDR3 nucleotides read TGTGCCAGTAGTGCTTTCGAGAGGTTCTCAAATGAGCAGTTCTTC.

V gene TRBV5-1 combines with J gene TRBJ1-2; 8 nucleotides match TRBD1. The germline V gene encodes CDR1 SGHRS and CDR2 YFSETQ. The CDR3 is made up of 15 amino acids. V lost 3 bases and J lost 6; bases outside the gene matches: 10. CDR3 bases: TGCGCCAGCAGCTCCCTGGACAGGGAAGTAAATGGCTACACCTTC. Amino acids: CASSSLDREVNGYTF.

V and J are TRBV27 and TRBJ2-2, with a possible D match to TRBD1 (6 bases). CDR1 is MNHEY and CDR2 is SMNVEV in the germline V gene (reference sequence). The CDR3 sequence is 16 residues long. V lost 7 bases, J lost 6 bases, and 21 bases lay in between. The CDR3 DNA sequence: TGTGCCAGCACCCTCTTCAGGGGCGCGTATGCCGGGGAGCTGTTTTTT. Translated, it gives CASTLFRGAYAGELFF.

The V and J genes are TRBV4-3 and TRBJ2-7; 10 bases line up with TRBD2. The CDR3 has 18 amino acids. Germline trimming cut 0 bases from V and 6 bases from J; bases unmatched to any gene: 14. Germline V gene lookup returns CDR1 LGHNA and CDR2 YSLEER. The DNA for the CDR3 is TGCGCCAGCAGCCAAGATCTCCCTAGCGGGGGCGGTAGGGTCGAGCAGTACTTC. Its translation: CASSQDLPSGGGRVEQYF.

The chain couples TRBV30 to TRBJ1-2; TRBD1 might be the D (5 bases). Germline V CDR1 and CDR2: GTSNPN, SVGIG (reference sequence). The CDR3 has 13 amino acids. Trimming left V 3 bases short and J 3 bases short, with 11 bases between. The CDR3: CAWSRGGDYGYTF. CDR3 DNA sequence: TGTGCCTGGAGCCGCGGGGGTGACTATGGCTACACCTTC.

This clone was picked up one time. This rearrangement joins TRBV21-1 to TRBJ2-7; TRBD1, the table's D call, lacks a check against the DNA. TRBV21-1 is noted as a pseudogene. The CDR3 length is 14 residues. CDR3 sequence: CASSKTGADYEQYF. In DNA form, the CDR3 reads TGTGCCAGCAGCAAGACAGGGGCCGACTACGAGCAGTACTTC.

J is TRBJ2-1 and V is TRBV5-1; 11 bases map to TRBD2. There are 19 residues in the CDR3. Germline V gene lookup returns CDR1 SGHRS and CDR2 YFSETQ. The V and J ends lost 2 bases and 4 bases, in that order; junction bases with no gene match: 14. CDR3 nucleotide sequence: TGCGCCAGCAGCTTCGGACTAGCGGGCCTGAGAGTTGGGTACAATGAGCAGTTCTTC. It yields the protein CASSFGLAGLRVGYNEQFF.

V is TRBV19 and J is TRBJ2-1, with 7 bases that match TRBD2. The CDR3 runs to 18 residues. V lost 7 bases to trimming and J lost 3 bases; unmatched junction nucleotides: 18. The germline gives CDR1 LNHDA, CDR2 SQIVND (reference sequence). CDR3 residues: CASKGRIGRSGGYNEQFF. In nucleotides, the CDR3 is TGTGCCAGTAAGGGGCGAATCGGAAGGTCGGGGGGCTACAATGAGCAGTTCTTC.

The chain employs TRBV5-1 and TRBJ2-4, with TRBD1 identical over 10 bases. CDR3 length equals 20 residues. Germline loops: CDR1 SGHRS, CDR2 YFSETQ. The ends lost 0 bases at V and 0 bases at J; junction bases unmatched: 12. The CDR3 loop reads CASSLDLRQGAVLAKNIQYF. The CDR3 DNA sequence: TGCGCCAGCAGCTTGGACCTTCGACAGGGGGCCGTACTAGCCAAAAACATTCAGTACTTC.

The rearrangement uses TRBV1 and TRBJ2-3; TRBD2, the table's D call, was not compared with the DNA. TRBV1 is a listed pseudogene. CDR3 size: 19 residues. The CDR3 nucleotides read TGCACCAGCAGCCAAGATCTCCCACTCCCTAGCGGCTACACAGATACGCAGTATTTT. Amino acid sequence: CTSSQDLPLPSGYTDTQYF.

The chain links TRBV5-6 to TRBJ1-5, with 9 bases that match TRBD1. Trimming at V came to 0 bases and at J to 6 bases, leaving 1 base not matched to a gene. In germline, CDR1 is SGHDT, CDR2 YYEEEE. CDR3 size: 14 residues. Here the CDR3 reads CASSLGDRVQPQHF. For the CDR3, the DNA is TGTGCCAGCAGCTTGGGGGACAGGGTTCAGCCCCAGCATTTT. Full variable domain (rest looked up from reference TRBV5-6 and TRBJ1-5): DAGVTQSPTHLIKTRGQQVTLRCSPKSGHDTVSWYQQALGQGPQFIFQYYEEEERQRGNFPDRFSGHQFPNYSSELNVNALLLGDSALYLCASSLGDRVQPQHFGDGTRLSIL.

CDR3 nucleotides: TGTGCCAGCAGTGAGAGCGGGGGCCAAGCTTTCTTT. Its protein product is CASSESGGQAFF. The rearrangement joins TRBV25-1 to TRBJ1-1; possible D gene TRBD1, 6 bases. The CDR3 extends over 12 amino acids. V was pared by 3 bases and J by 9 bases, with 11 bases between. Looked up from germline, CDR1 is MGHDK and CDR2 is SYGVNS.

As regards this clone: The germline gene is not matched at one end of the junction; a read error may be the cause. This chain links TRBV2 with TRBJ1-1, with D maybe TRBD1 (6 bases). The CDR3 covers 13 residues. Germline V gene data show CDR1 as SNHLY and CDR2 as FYNNEI. The chain's CDR3 is CASSQAGANEAFF. The CDR3 coding sequence is TGTGCCAGCAGTCAAGCGGGGGCTAATGAAGCTTTCTTT. The full variable domain, in which reference TRBV2 and TRBJ1-1 provide the parts outside the CDR3, is EPEVTQTPSHQVTQMGQEVILRCVPISNHLYFYWYRQILGQKVEFLVSFYNNEISEKSEIFDDQFSVERPDGSNFTLKIRSTKLEDSAMYFCASSQAGANEAFFGQGTRLTVV.

The J gene is TRBJ2-3, the V gene TRBV30, with a possible D match to TRBD2 (6 bases). Germline-derived CDR1 and CDR2 are GTSNPN and SVGIG (reference sequence). CDR3 length equals 15 residues. With 0 bases removed from V and 0 bases from J, the gap between germline ends came to 10 bases. In DNA form, the CDR3 reads TGTGCCTGGAGTGTAGGTAGCGGAAGCACAGATACGCAGTATTTT. It specifies CAWSVGSGSTDTQYF.

The chain combines TRBV6-1 with TRBJ1-5; 7 bases map to TRBD1. Germline values: CDR1 MNHNS, CDR2 SASEGT. V trimming: 6 bases; J trimming: 7 bases; junction bases outside the gene matches: 6. The CDR3 loop spans 13 amino acids. CDR3 sequence: CASSVDRVQPQHF. For the CDR3, the DNA is TGTGCCAGCAGCGTAGACAGGGTGCAGCCCCAGCATTTT.

The chain is built from TRBV11-2 and TRBJ1-6, with D possibly TRBD1 on 5 matching bases. V was cut by 5 bases and J by 3 bases, with 8 bases left in between. This CDR3 is 14 amino acids long. Germline CDR1 reads SGHAT; CDR2 reads FQNNGV. The CDR3 sequence: CASSVTDYNSPLHF. The CDR3 nucleotides read TGTGCCAGCAGCGTGACAGACTATAATTCACCCCTCCACTTT.

The V call is TRBV5-1, the J call TRBJ2-7, with D possibly being TRBD2 (5 bases). Trimming stripped 3 bases from V and 2 bases from J, with 12 bases between. This CDR3 comprises 14 residues. In germline, CDR1 is SGHRS, CDR2 YFSETQ. The CDR3 DNA sequence: TGCGCCAGCAGCTCGGCGGGCATACCCTACGAGCAGTACTTC. Residues: CASSSAGIPYEQYF.

The chain joins TRBV29-1 to TRBJ1-5; 10 nucleotides line up with TRBD1. V lost 5 bases and J lost 2; bases outside the gene matches: 3. The length of the CDR3 is 14 residues. Germline V gene sequence: CDR1 SQVTM, CDR2 ANQGSEA. For the CDR3, the DNA is TGCAGCGTTTGGGACAGGGGAGGCAATCAGCCCCAGCATTTT. Translated: CSVWDRGGNQPQHF.

The rearrangement links TRBV7-9 to TRBJ1-5, with D maybe TRBD1 (5 bases). Trimming removed 5 bases from V and 4 bases from J, with 15 bases in between. The germline gives CDR1 SEHNR, CDR2 FQNEAQ (reference sequence). This CDR3 comprises 15 residues. The DNA for the CDR3 is TGTGCCAGCAGCCCTCAGGGTGGAGCTAATCAGCCCCAGCATTTT. It specifies CASSPQGGANQPQHF.

CDR3 coding DNA: TGTGCCAGCAGCTTAGATCTTCCAGGGCAGGGCTACACCTTC. It codes for CASSLDLPGQGYTF. The V and J genes are TRBV11-2 and TRBJ1-2; D might be TRBD1 (5 bases). The germline V gene has CDR1 SGHAT and CDR2 FQNNGV. The CDR3 covers 14 residues. V was shortened by 0 bases and J by 8 bases, with 13 bases between the two germline ends.